These 4 T cell receptor beta chains were all obtained from the same sample, sequenced in a study of blood T cell repertoires in COVID-19. Here immunoSEQ multiplex PCR was the method, and the copy in TCRdb shows in-frame clones only, minus some. This table has 130,000 to 150,000 clones, 80% to 90% appearing once. The sequenced material came from peripheral blood. These receptors originate from a woman aged 45-65 years in a cohort sampled during active or convalescent COVID-19.

The genes are TRBV5-1 and TRBJ2-7, with a possible D match to TRBD1 (6 bases). Trimming shortened V by 0 bases and J by 6 bases, and 13 bases separated the two germline ends. The CDR3 consists of 14 residues. CDR1 SGHRS and CDR2 YFSETQ come from the germline V gene. The CDR3 spells CASSLDRVVLEQYF. The CDR3 bases are TGCGCCAGCAGCTTGGACAGGGTGGTGCTCGAGCAGTACTTC.

The V gene is TRBV10-2, the J gene TRBJ2-5, with D possibly TRBD2 on 5 matching bases. Between the trimmed V and J ends, which lost 3 bases and 3 bases, there was a span of 14 bases. This CDR3 is built from 15 residues. Per the germline V gene, CDR1 is WSHSY and CDR2 is SAAADI. The DNA of the CDR3 is TGCGCCAGCAGTGATCACGCGACTACTGAAGAGACCCAGTACTTC. This sequence encodes CASSDHATTEETQYF.

The rearrangement joins TRBV10-3 to TRBJ2-7; no clear D. Germline CDR1 reads ENHRY; CDR2 reads SYGVKD. The V gene lost 6 bases and the J gene lost 3 bases, with 12 bases spanning the gap. The CDR3 length is 13 residues. The CDR3 protein is CAISLGEVYEQYF. The DNA of the CDR3 is TGTGCCATCAGCCTCGGTGAGGTCTACGAGCAGTACTTC.

This clone was seen only once. The chain recombines TRBV10-3 with TRBJ2-3, with TRBD2 identical over 9 bases. The length of the CDR3 is 14 residues. CDR1 is ENHRY and CDR2 is SYGVKD in the germline V gene. V shed 0 bases and J 10 bases; nucleotides not matched to a gene: 5. The CDR3 region has the DNA TGTGCCATCAGTGAGTCGGATAGCGGGGGCCCGCAGTATTTT. It is translated as CAISESDSGGPQYF.